What follows describes a single T cell receptor (beta chain). Taking its sample share into account, this clonotype is medium-sized (0.01 to 0.1%). Its recognized antigen is unknown. Per-base qualities were not stored, and no clone one base away is much larger. This entry belongs to a study of immune aging and cytomegalovirus after organ transplant (dated by TCRdb to about 2021). Turning to the overall study: Three-drug immunosuppression with prednisone, tacrolimus, and mycophenolate was given to all transplant recipients. The investigation overall reported the following: Following viremia, aged-phenotype cells rose post-transplant in clones of any size, with the rise occurring earlier in large clones (days 200-264) than in small clones. Since the sequencing data did not include a CD57 measurement, a conservative gene-based definition of aging was used in its place. TEMRA cells made up a larger share of large clones, and the seven largest clones (roughly 1,900 cells) gained aged and TEMRA cells while losing TCM cells.

Preparation of the library involved single-cell sequencing. The sequencer was an Illumina NovaSeq 6000. The BD Rhapsody Targeted mRNA and AbSeq Reagent Kit, in a microwell format, was used for cell capture and library preparation. The libraries included TCR, sample tags, AbSeq, and targeted mRNA from the Human T-Cell Expression Panel, along with custom TOX and TOX2 primers. Sequencing of the libraries was done on an Illumina NovaSeq. The study's processing was this. The analysis covered 10468 cells in total, of which around 7,100 were CD8 T cells and about 4,500 were CD8 T cells with an identifiable TCR CDR3. Raw data were processed with the BD Rhapsody Targeted Analysis Pipeline with V(D)J processing on the Seven Bridges Genomics platform. Quality control, Sample Tag demultiplexing with Lex-BDSMK, clone identification with VDJ Explorer, and Seurat clustering were all done in SeqGeq 1.6.0. Clones comprising <1% of CD8 T cells were considered non-expanded; clones comprising >2.5% of the sample were considered clonal expansions. TCRdb reworked the public reads: Q25 trimming with fastp, MiXCR clone assembly, productive beta chains retained. Identical CDR3 protein sequences are pooled into one entry, listed with their most common genes and DNA. TCRdb's processing, not the authors' own work, is the source of the V and J calls. The sample table lists tens of thousands of distinct CDR3 sequences, 36% of them with a count of one. The ten largest clones add up to less than 30% of the sample.

The time point label on this specimen signifies: five sample-tagged time points from pre-transplant (day -1) to day 368 post-transplant, pooled. Thawed PBMC were stimulated with a CMV IE-1 overlapping peptide library for about twelve hours, with no transport inhibitors added. After being thawed and rested overnight, the cells were stimulated in R10 medium along with CD28/CD49d costimulation. The IE-1 peptide library was composed of 15-amino-acid peptides with overlaps of 11 amino acids. Each time point was barcoded using BD Single-Cell Multiplexing Kit Sample Tags, after which the barcoded samples were pooled and stained with oligo-conjugated anti-CD45RA plus sorting antibodies. A BD FACSAria III was used to sort CMV-responsive CD8+CD137+ and CD4+CD154+ T cells at 4-way purity. Blood was drawn into EDTA vacutainers and was processed by Ficoll gradient within 1-24 hours. The germline V gene encodes CDR1 MNHNS and CDR2 SASEGT. V is cut by 3 bases and J by 2 bases, and the space between the germline ends is 11 bases. The CDR3 starts with the cysteine, ends with the phenylalanine, and has 14 residues. Only the CDR3 DNA stays, 42 bases, in frame from base 1.

Sequencing used CMV peptide-activated CD4+ and CD8+ T cells sorted from blood, obtained at five time points, pooled. The cell subset or site label on this specimen signifies: sorted CD8+CD137+ and CD4+CD154+ T cells after about 12 h CMV IE-1 peptide stimulation. The V gene is TRBV6-1 and the J gene is TRBJ2-7, with TRBD2 perhaps the D gene, on 6 matching bases. The sequence derives from a female donor who had a heart transplant and CMV viremia. This receptor carries the CDR3 CASSEPGAAYEQYF. The DNA is TGTGCCAGCAGTGAGCCGGGAGCCGCCTACGAGCAGTACTTC.